The entry below describes one T cell receptor (beta chain). These data originate in a study of CD8 T cells in Susac syndrome. Trimming stripped 3 bases from V and 4 bases from J, with 13 bases between. This CDR3 contains 14 residues. RNA totalling roughly 0.5 to 1 ug underwent reverse transcription with random hexamers. TCRdb redid the calling of the immunoSEQ multiplex PCR reads with MiXCR, one entry per CDR3 protein. The sample gives 180,000 or so distinct CDR3 sequences, about 95% of which show up once; about 0.1% is in the top ten. The rearrangement joins TRBV12-3 or TRBV12-4 to TRBJ2-7; D uncertain. The sequenced material came from CD4+ T cells from PBMCs. The origin of this receptor is a human donor in good health. The CDR3, as DNA: TGTGCCAGCAGTTTCGGTGTGACCCCATACGAGCAGTACTTC. The encoded protein is CASSFGVTPYEQYF.